The clone carrying this T cell receptor (beta chain) was seen a single time. Its target is not known. The CDR3 totals 14 residues. Trimming removed 8 bases at V and 2 bases at J, with 13 bases between. Per germline, CDR1 LNHNV and CDR2 YYDKDF (reference sequence). This specimen comes from a study of CD8 T cells in Susac syndrome. Study-level points and caveats: In total CD8+ repertoires, some 15 Susac-specific public clones were found, and in CD8+ TEMRA repertoires, 4 or 5 were found.

Random hexamers primed reverse transcription of about 0.45 to 1 ug RNA. Multiplex immunoSEQ PCR targeted 54 Vbeta and 13 Jbeta TCR beta segments. MiXCR, run by TCRdb on the immunoSEQ multiplex PCR reads, gives a single entry per CDR3 protein. The sample has under 95,000 distinct CDR3 sequences, 85% to 95% seen once. The sequenced sample consisted of CD8+ T cells from PBMCs. This TCR derives from a human donor with Susac syndrome. The chain carries TRBV15 and TRBJ1-3, with a weak D call TRBD1 (6 bases). The CDR3 here is CATCKGGTGNTIYF. Here the CDR3 DNA reads TGTGCCACCTGCAAAGGGGGTACTGGAAACACCATATATTTT.